This is a list of T cell receptor beta chains from one sample in a study of cytomegalovirus exposure and HLA in healthy donors. Repertoires were generated with immunoSEQ multiplex PCR, while TCRdb's copy carries only in-frame clones and drops some. Here the sample spans some 120,000 clones, roughly 82% being singletons. Sequencing was performed on PBMCs. These receptors came from a man in his forties in good health and CMV-seropositive. CDR3s include the opening cysteine and the closing phenylalanine or tryptophan. D genes are given only for firm matches. Clone size, where shown, is once, few, many, or a class for clones that have expanded.

v_call	cdr3_length	clone_size	j_call	d_call	cdr3_nt	cdr3_aa
TRBV5-4	15	-	TRBJ1-2	TRBD1	TGTGCCAGCAGCTTTGGGACAGCCACTGACTATGGCTACACCTTC	CASSFGTATDYGYTF
TRBV12-1	16	-	TRBJ2-2	-	TGTGCCAGCATCCCACCCGATTTGACTAGCGCCGGGGAGCTGTTTTTT	CASIPPDLTSAGELFF
TRBV11-3	16	-	TRBJ2-2	TRBD1	TGTGCCAGCAGCACTCACCGGACAGGGTCCACCGGGGAGCTGTTTTTT	CASSTHRTGSTGELFF
TRBV2	16	-	TRBJ1-2	-	TGTGCCAGCAGGGGTGGCTGGGGGCCCCAGGACTATGGCTACACCTTC	CASRGGWGPQDYGYTF
TRBV18	14	-	TRBJ2-1	TRBD1	TGTGCCAGCTCCCTTGGACAGGGAGGCAATGAGCAGTTCTTC	CASSLGQGGNEQFF
TRBV29-1	13	-	TRBJ2-2	-	TGCAGCGTTGAAGATTTGTCCAGCGGGGAGCTGTTTTTT	CSVEDLSSGELFF
TRBV7-2	13	few	TRBJ2-5	TRBD2	TGTGCCAGCAGCTTAGAGGGAGGGCAGACCCAGTACTTC	CASSLEGGQTQYF
TRBV7-8	17	-	TRBJ1-5	TRBD1	TGTGCCAGCAGCTTAGAATACCGGGACAGACTCAATCAGCCCCAGCATTTT	CASSLEYRDRLNQPQHF
TRBV28	17	-	TRBJ2-3	-	TGTGCCAGCAGTCAGCGAATACAGGAAACTAGCACAGATACGCAGTATTTT	CASSQRIQETSTDTQYF
TRBV27	14	-	TRBJ1-2	-	TGTGCCAGCAGTTCCCGCGTAGGGAGCTATGGCTACACCTTC	CASSSRVGSYGYTF
TRBV5-1	15	few	TRBJ2-5	-	TGCGCCAGCAAACAATTCGGGAACCCCCAAGAGACCCAGTACTTC	CASKQFGNPQETQYF
TRBV19	13	-	TRBJ1-4	-	TGTGCCAGTAGTATCCGGGCTAATGAAAAACTGTTTTTT	CASSIRANEKLFF
TRBV11-1	15	-	TRBJ2-7	TRBD2	TGTGCCAGCAGCCTCTTAGCGGGGAAAGCGTACGAGCAGTACTTC	CASSLLAGKAYEQYF
TRBV9	15	-	TRBJ2-7	TRBD1	TGTGCCAGCAGCCCGCGAACAGGGGCGATTTACGAGCAGTACTTC	CASSPRTGAIYEQYF
TRBV4-2	15	-	TRBJ2-1	TRBD2	TGTGCCAGCAGCCAAGATAGCGGGGGGGCCAATGAGCAGTTCTTC	CASSQDSGGANEQFF
TRBV5-1	14	few	TRBJ1-5	-	TGCGCCAGCAGCTTGTATGCGGGTTATCAGCCCCAGCATTTT	CASSLYAGYQPQHF
TRBV7-9	14	-	TRBJ2-3	-	TGTGCCAGCAGCGCAGAGGTTAGCACAGATACGCAGTATTTT	CASSAEVSTDTQYF
TRBV4-3	17	-	TRBJ2-2	-	TGCGCCAGCAGCCAAGGTTCCGGCAGGGCGAGCGCCGGGGAGCTGTTTTTT	CASSQGSGRASAGELFF
TRBV7-2	14	-	TRBJ2-7	TRBD1	TGTGCCAGAGGATCGGGACAGGGACTCTACGAGCAGTACTTC	CARGSGQGLYEQYF
TRBV29-1	13	-	TRBJ1-3	-	TGCAGCGCCAAAACAGGGCCCGGAAACACCATATATTTT	CSAKTGPGNTIYF
TRBV28	16	-	TRBJ1-5	-	TGTGCCAGCAGTTTACGAGCCCACTATAGCAATCAGCCCCAGCATTTT	CASSLRAHYSNQPQHF
TRBV10-3	16	few	TRBJ1-5	-	TGTGCCATCAGTGAGTCGGGGGGGGACACCAATCAGCCCCAGCATTTT	CAISESGGDTNQPQHF
TRBV15	15	-	TRBJ1-3	-	TGTGCCACCAGCACCTCACAAAGTTCCGGAAACACCATATATTTT	CATSTSQSSGNTIYF
TRBV7-9	14	-	TRBJ2-2	-	TGTGCCAGCAGCCCGAGAAGTAGAGCCGGGGAGCTGTTTTTT	CASSPRSRAGELFF
TRBV5-4	13	-	TRBJ2-7	-	TGTGCCAGCAGAATGCAGGACAGCTACGAGCAGTACTTC	CASRMQDSYEQYF
TRBV5-1	14	-	TRBJ1-2	-	TGCGCCAGCAGCCCGGCTGCAGGGCGAGATGGCTACACCTTC	CASSPAAGRDGYTF
TRBV29-1	12	few	TRBJ2-7	-	TGCAGCGTCGGGACTGGGACCTACGAGCAGTACTTC	CSVGTGTYEQYF
TRBV6-5	14	few	TRBJ2-7	-	TGTGCCAGCACCCCCCGGCCGGACACCTACGAGCAGTACTTC	CASTPRPDTYEQYF
TRBV28	11	-	TRBJ2-7	-	TGTGCCAGCTGGTCGGCCTACGAGCAGTACTTC	CASWSAYEQYF
TRBV5-1	16	-	TRBJ2-1	TRBD2	TGCGCCAGCAGCCAAACTACGGGACTAGTTATCGATGAGCAGTTCTTC	CASSQTTGLVIDEQFF
TRBV19	15	-	TRBJ2-5	TRBD1	TGTGCCACAGGACAGGGCTCAAGGTCCCAAGAGACCCAGTACTTC	CATGQGSRSQETQYF
TRBV5-4	15	-	TRBJ2-5	-	TGTGCCAGCAGCTTGGAGGCGGGGAAAGGGGAGACCCAGTACTTC	CASSLEAGKGETQYF
TRBV4-1	18	-	TRBJ1-6	-	TGCGCCAGCAGCCAAGATAACAGCCCAAGGCCTTATAATTCACCCCTCCACTTT	CASSQDNSPRPYNSPLHF
TRBV7-9	14	-	TRBJ2-2	-	TGTGCCAGCAGCCTGACAGATTACACCGGGGAGCTGTTTTTT	CASSLTDYTGELFF
TRBV9	14	-	TRBJ2-7	-	TGTGCCAGCAGCGGCGGAGTTGTCGCATCCGAGCAGTACTTC	CASSGGVVASEQYF
TRBV7-2	14	-	TRBJ2-1	-	TGTGCCAGCAGCTTAGCGACAGACTACAATGAGCAGTTCTTC	CASSLATDYNEQFF